This T cell receptor (beta chain) was observed in a study of cytomegalovirus exposure and HLA in healthy donors. The study's findings and limits: The study carried out a later analysis of TCR beta sequences. It associated 16,951 of them with specific HLA alleles at a false discovery rate of 0.05.

About this clone: What it recognizes is unknown.

These donors, healthy bone marrow donors, were studied. The CDR3 sequence is 14 residues long. Germline V gives CDR1 SGHTA, CDR2 FQGNSA. The germline V and J ends were trimmed by 5 bases and 0 bases, with 11 bases remaining between them. The PCR was carried out with 60 Vbeta primers and 13 Jbeta primers. Assay used: immunoSEQ multiplex PCR; TCRdb lists only in-frame clones, some missing. Seen here are 35,000 to 45,000 clones, 60% to 80% observed once, and the top ten hold over 6%. The chain is built from TRBV7-2 and TRBJ2-7, with no clear D. The material sequenced was PBMCs. The sequence derives from a young man in good health and CMV-seronegative. DNA for the CDR3: TGTGCCAGCAGCCGGCTGGCAGGCTCCTACGAGCAGTACTTC. Translation: CASSRLAGSYEQYF.